A single sample gave rise to the 9 T cell receptor beta chains below, sequenced in a study of cytomegalovirus exposure and HLA in healthy donors. Primers for the PCR totalled 60 Vbeta and 13 Jbeta. Here immunoSEQ multiplex PCR was the method, and the copy in TCRdb shows in-frame clones only, minus some. The profile shows over 90,000 clones, under 85% of them singletons. Sequenced material: PBMCs. These receptors all come from a female donor in good health and CMV-seropositive.

V gene TRBV7-8 combines with J gene TRBJ1-5; 11 nucleotides line up with TRBD1. The V and J ends lost 5 bases and 2 bases, in that order; junction bases with no gene match: 17. This CDR3 contains 20 residues. The germline V gene encodes CDR1 SGHVS and CDR2 FQNEAQ. DNA for the CDR3: TGTGCCAGCAGCCCTCGACAGGGGACAGGGGGTATACAGGGCAATCAGCCCCAGCATTTT. Encoded protein: CASSPRQGTGGIQGNQPQHF.

The rearrangement links TRBV9 to TRBJ2-7; 12 bases are shared with TRBD2. V trimming: 4 bases; J trimming: 2 bases; junction bases outside the gene matches: 13. This CDR3 spans 18 amino acids. Germline CDR1 SGDLS, CDR2 YYNGEE. Here the CDR3 reads CASSPTSGGSTNPYEQYF. The CDR3 region has the DNA TGTGCCAGCAGCCCCACTAGCGGGGGGTCCACCAACCCCTACGAGCAGTACTTC. Looking up the rest from reference TRBV9 and TRBJ2-7 gives the full variable domain: DSGVTQTPKHLITATGQRVTLRCSPRSGDLSVYWYQQSLDQGLQFLIQYYNGEERAKGNILERFSAQQFPDLHSELNLSSLELGDSALYFCASSPTSGGSTNPYEQYFGPGTRLTVT.

This clone was seen many times. This chain uses TRBV6-4 with TRBJ2-3; 9 nucleotides agree with TRBD2. V shed 0 bases, J shed 4 bases, and the junction held 5 bases outside the gene matches. CDR3 length equals 16 residues. In germline, CDR1 is MRHNA, CDR2 SNTAGT. Written as DNA, the CDR3 is TGTGCCAGCAGTGACTCAGCAGCGGGGGGATCAGATACGCAGTATTTT. Translation gives CASSDSAAGGSDTQYF.

The V gene is TRBV6-5, the J gene TRBJ2-1; D is undetermined. V gave up 0 bases and J gave up 5 bases, with 11 bases separating them. Germline V CDR1 and CDR2: MNHEY, SVGAGI. CDR3 length: 15 residues. CDR3 sequence: CASSYSGYRNNEQFF. CDR3 in DNA: TGTGCCAGCAGTTACTCCGGGTATCGGAACAATGAGCAGTTCTTC.

This clone was picked up one time. The rearrangement joins TRBV4-1 to TRBJ1-2; 7 bases are a match to TRBD1. Germline CDR1 MGHRA, CDR2 YSYEKL. V trimming: 4 bases; J trimming: 6 bases; junction bases outside the gene matches: 17. The CDR3 has 17 residues. The CDR3 sequence: CASSPRGTQQGTDGYTF. The CDR3 DNA is TGCGCCAGCAGCCCACGGGGGACCCAACAGGGGACCGATGGCTACACCTTC.

This rearrangement joins TRBV9 to TRBJ2-7; 9 nucleotides agree with TRBD1. Germline assignment: CDR1 SGDLS and CDR2 YYNGEE. Trimming at V came to 4 bases and at J to 0 bases, leaving 2 bases not matched to a gene. The CDR3 extends over 14 amino acids. The CDR3 here is CASSRDRASYEQYF. Written as DNA, the CDR3 is TGTGCCAGCAGCCGGGACAGGGCCTCCTACGAGCAGTACTTC.

Note on this clone: The junction differs from germline at one of its ends, possibly a read error. This rearrangement joins TRBV6-1 to TRBJ2-3; 9 positions match TRBD2. Germline CDR1 and CDR2: MNHNS and SASEGT. This CDR3 is built from 15 residues. The CDR3 sequence is CVSSEAAGGPDTQYF. The CDR3 region has the DNA TGTGTCAGCAGTGAAGCGGCGGGGGGGCCAGATACGCAGTATTTT.

The rearrangement uses TRBV30 and TRBJ2-2; 9 bases are a match to TRBD1. The CDR3 loop spans 14 amino acids. After removal of 5 bases from V and 1 base from J, the junction contained 2 bases not matched to a gene. Germline CDR1 is GTSNPN and CDR2 is SVGIG (reference sequence). CDR3 residues: CAWPGQGNTGELFF. Here the CDR3 DNA reads TGTGCCTGGCCGGGACAGGGGAACACCGGGGAGCTGTTTTTT. The full variable domain, with the rest looked up from reference TRBV30 and TRBJ2-2, is SQTIHQWPATLVQPVGSPLSLECTVEGTSNPNLYWYRQAAGRGLQLLFYSVGIGQISSEVPQNLSASRPQDRQFILSSKKLLLSDSGFYLCAWPGQGNTGELFFGEGSRLTVL.

This clone was seen once. V and J are TRBV15 and TRBJ1-3; D call uncertain. This CDR3 contains 15 residues. CDR1 is LNHNV and CDR2 is YYDKDF in the germline V gene (reference sequence). The germline V and J ends were trimmed by 0 bases and 2 bases, with 8 bases remaining between them. CDR3 DNA: TGTGCCACCAGCAGAGATTCCGGGGCTGGAAACACCATATATTTT. Translation: CATSRDSGAGNTIYF. The whole variable domain, filled in from reference TRBV15 and TRBJ1-3, reads DAMVIQNPRYQVTQFGKPVTLSCSQTLNHNVMYWYQQKSSQAPKLLFHYYDKDFNNEADTPDNFQSRRPNTSFCFLDIRSPGLGDTAMYLCATSRDSGAGNTIYFGEGSWLTVV.